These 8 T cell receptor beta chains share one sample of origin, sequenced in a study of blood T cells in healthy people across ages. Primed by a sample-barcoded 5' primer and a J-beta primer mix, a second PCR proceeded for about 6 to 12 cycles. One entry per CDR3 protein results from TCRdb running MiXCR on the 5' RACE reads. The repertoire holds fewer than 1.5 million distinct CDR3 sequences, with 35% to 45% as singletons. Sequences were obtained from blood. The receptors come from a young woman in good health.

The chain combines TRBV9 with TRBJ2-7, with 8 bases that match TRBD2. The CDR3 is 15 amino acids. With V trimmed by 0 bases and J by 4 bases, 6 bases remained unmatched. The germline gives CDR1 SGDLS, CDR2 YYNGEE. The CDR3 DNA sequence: TGTGCCAGCAGCGTAGGGTTAGCGGGACCATACGAGCAGTACTTC. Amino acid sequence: CASSVGLAGPYEQYF. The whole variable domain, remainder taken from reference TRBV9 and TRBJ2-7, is DSGVTQTPKHLITATGQRVTLRCSPRSGDLSVYWYQQSLDQGLQFLIQYYNGEERAKGNILERFSAQQFPDLHSELNLSSLELGDSALYFCASSVGLAGPYEQYFGPGTRLTVT.

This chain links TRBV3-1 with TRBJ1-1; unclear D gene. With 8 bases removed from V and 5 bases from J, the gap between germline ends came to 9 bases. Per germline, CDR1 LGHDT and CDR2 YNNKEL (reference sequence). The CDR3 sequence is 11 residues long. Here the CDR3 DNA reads TGTGCCAGCGGGTCTTGGACTGAAGCTTTCTTT. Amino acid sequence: CASGSWTEAFF.

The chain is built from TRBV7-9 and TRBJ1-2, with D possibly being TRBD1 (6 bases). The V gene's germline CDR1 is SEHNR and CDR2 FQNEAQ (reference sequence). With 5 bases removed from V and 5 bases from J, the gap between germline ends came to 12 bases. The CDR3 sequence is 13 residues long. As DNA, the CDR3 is TGTGCCAGCAGCCGACAGGACAGTTATGGCTACACCTTC. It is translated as CASSRQDSYGYTF.

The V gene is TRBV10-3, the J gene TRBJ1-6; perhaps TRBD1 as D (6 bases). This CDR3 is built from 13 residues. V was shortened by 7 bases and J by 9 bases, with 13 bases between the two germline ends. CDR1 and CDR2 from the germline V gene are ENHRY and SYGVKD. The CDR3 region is CAITQTGSSPLHF. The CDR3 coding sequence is TGTGCCATCACTCAGACAGGTTCTTCACCCCTCCACTTT.

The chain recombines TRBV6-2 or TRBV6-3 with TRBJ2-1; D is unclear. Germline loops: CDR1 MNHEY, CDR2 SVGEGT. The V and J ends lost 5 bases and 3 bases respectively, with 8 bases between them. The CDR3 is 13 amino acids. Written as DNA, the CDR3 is TGTGCCAGCAGTCACAATCGCTACAATGAGCAGTTCTTC. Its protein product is CASSHNRYNEQFF.

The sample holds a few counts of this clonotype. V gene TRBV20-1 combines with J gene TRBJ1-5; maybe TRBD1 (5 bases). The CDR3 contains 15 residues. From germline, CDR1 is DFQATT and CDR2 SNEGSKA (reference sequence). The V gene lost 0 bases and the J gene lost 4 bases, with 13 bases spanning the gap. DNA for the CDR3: TGCAGTGCTAGAGAACCGGGGACCCCAAATCAGCCCCAGCATTTT. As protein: CSAREPGTPNQPQHF.

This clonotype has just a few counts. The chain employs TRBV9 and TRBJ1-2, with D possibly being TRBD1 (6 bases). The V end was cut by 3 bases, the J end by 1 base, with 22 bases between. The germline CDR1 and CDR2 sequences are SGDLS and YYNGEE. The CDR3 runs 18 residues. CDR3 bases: TGTGCCAGCAGCGGCGATGGACTTCCGGGACAACTTAACTATGGCTACACCTTC. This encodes CASSGDGLPGQLNYGYTF.

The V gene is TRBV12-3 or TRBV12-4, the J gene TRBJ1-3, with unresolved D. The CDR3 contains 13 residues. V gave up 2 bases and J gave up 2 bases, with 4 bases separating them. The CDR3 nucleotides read TGTGCCAGCAGTTTATTAGCTGGAAACACCATATATTTT. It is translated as CASSLLAGNTIYF.